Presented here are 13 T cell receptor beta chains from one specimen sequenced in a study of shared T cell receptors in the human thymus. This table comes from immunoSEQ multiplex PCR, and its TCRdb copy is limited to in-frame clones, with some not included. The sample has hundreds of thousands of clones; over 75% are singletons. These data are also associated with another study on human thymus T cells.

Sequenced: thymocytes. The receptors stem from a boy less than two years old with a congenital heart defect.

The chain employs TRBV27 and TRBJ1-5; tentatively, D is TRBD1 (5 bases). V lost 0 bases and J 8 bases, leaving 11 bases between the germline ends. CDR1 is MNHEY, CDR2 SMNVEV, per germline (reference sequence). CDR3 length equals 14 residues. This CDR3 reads CASSLSRDSEPQHF. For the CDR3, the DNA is TGTGCCAGCAGTTTATCAAGGGACTCGGAGCCCCAGCATTTT.

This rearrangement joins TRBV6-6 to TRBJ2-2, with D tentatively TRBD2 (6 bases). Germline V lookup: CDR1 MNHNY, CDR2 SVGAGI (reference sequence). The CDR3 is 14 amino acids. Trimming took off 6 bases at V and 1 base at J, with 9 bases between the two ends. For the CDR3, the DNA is TGTGCCAGCAGCCCGGGACTGAACACCGGGGAGCTGTTTTTT. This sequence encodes CASSPGLNTGELFF.

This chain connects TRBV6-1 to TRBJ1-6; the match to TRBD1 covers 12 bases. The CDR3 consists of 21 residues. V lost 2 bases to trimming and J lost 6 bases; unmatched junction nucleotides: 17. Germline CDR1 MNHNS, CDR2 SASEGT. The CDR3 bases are TGTGCCAGCAGTGAACTTGAACCGGGACAGGGGGCGATAGTGGTTAATTCACCCCTCCACTTT. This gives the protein CASSELEPGQGAIVVNSPLHF.

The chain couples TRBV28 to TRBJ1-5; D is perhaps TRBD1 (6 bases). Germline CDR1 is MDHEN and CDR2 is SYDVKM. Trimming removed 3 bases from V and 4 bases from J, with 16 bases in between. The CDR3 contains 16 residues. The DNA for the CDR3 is TGTGCCAGCAGTTTTCAGGCAGGGGAGGGGAATCAGCCCCAGCATTTT. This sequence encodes CASSFQAGEGNQPQHF.

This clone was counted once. The CDR3 loop is CASSQLAGGPEQYF. The DNA for the CDR3 is TGTGCCAGCAGCCAACTAGCGGGAGGGCCCGAGCAGTACTTC. The chain combines TRBV6-5 with TRBJ2-7; TRBD2 aligns across 13 bases. CDR3 size: 14 residues. Germline trimming cut 6 bases from V and 6 bases from J; bases unmatched to any gene: 5. Germline loops: CDR1 MNHEY, CDR2 SVGAGI.

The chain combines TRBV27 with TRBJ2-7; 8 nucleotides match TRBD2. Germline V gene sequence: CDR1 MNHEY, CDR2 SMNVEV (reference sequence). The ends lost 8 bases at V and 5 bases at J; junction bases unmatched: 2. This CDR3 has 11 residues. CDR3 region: CASAGGHEQYF. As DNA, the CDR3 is TGTGCCAGCGCGGGGGGTCACGAGCAGTACTTC.

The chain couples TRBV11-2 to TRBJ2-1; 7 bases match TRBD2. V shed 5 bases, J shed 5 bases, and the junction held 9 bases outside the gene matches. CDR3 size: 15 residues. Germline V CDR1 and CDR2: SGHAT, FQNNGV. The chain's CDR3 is CASSLWSSGNNEQFF. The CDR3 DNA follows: TGTGCCAGCAGCCTCTGGTCCAGCGGGAACAATGAGCAGTTCTTC.

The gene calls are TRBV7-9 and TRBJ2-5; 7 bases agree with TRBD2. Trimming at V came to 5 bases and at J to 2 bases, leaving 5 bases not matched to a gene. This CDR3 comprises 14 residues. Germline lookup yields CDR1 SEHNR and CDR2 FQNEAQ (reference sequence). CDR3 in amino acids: CASSRLAVQETQYF. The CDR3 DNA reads TGTGCCAGCAGCCGACTAGCCGTACAAGAGACCCAGTACTTC.

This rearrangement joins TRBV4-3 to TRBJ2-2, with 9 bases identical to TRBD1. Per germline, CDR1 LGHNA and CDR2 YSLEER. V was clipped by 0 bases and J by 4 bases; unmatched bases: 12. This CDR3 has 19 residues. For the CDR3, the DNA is TGCGCCAGCAGCCAAGATAGACAGGACAGGGGAAGGGGCACCGGGGAGCTGTTTTTT. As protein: CASSQDRQDRGRGTGELFF.

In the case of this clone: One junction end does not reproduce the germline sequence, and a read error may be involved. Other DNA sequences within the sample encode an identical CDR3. The CDR3 sequence: CASSQVWDINSPLHF. CDR3 sequence (DNA): TGCGCCAGCAGCCAAGTCTGGGACATCAATTCCCCCCTCCACTTT. The chain has TRBV4-3 and TRBJ1-6; tentative D call: TRBD1 (6 bases). In germline, CDR1 is LGHNA, CDR2 YSLEER. The CDR3 length is 15 residues.

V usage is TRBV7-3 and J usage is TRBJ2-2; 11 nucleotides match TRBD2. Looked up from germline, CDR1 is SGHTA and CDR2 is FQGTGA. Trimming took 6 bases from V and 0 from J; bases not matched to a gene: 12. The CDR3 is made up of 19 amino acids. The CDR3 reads CASRIAGGPGKANTGELFF. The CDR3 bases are TGTGCCAGCAGAATAGCGGGGGGGCCAGGAAAGGCGAACACCGGGGAGCTGTTTTTT.

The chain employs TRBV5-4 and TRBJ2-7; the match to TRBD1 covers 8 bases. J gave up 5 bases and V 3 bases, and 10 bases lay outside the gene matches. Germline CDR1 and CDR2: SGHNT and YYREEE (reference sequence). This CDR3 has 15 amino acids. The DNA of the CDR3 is TGTGCCAGCAGCTCCCCGGACAGGGAGCCCCACGAGCAGTACTTC. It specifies CASSSPDREPHEQYF.

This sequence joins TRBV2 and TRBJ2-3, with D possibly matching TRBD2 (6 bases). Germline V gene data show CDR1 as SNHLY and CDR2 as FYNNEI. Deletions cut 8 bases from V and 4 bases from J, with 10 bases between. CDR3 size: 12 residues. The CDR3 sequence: CASGRTSDTQYF. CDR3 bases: TGTGCCAGCGGGAGGACCTCAGATACGCAGTATTTT. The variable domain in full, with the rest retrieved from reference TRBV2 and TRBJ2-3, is EPEVTQTPSHQVTQMGQEVILRCVPISNHLYFYWYRQILGQKVEFLVSFYNNEISEKSEIFDDQFSVERPDGSNFTLKIRSTKLEDSAMYFCASGRTSDTQYFGPGTRLTVL.